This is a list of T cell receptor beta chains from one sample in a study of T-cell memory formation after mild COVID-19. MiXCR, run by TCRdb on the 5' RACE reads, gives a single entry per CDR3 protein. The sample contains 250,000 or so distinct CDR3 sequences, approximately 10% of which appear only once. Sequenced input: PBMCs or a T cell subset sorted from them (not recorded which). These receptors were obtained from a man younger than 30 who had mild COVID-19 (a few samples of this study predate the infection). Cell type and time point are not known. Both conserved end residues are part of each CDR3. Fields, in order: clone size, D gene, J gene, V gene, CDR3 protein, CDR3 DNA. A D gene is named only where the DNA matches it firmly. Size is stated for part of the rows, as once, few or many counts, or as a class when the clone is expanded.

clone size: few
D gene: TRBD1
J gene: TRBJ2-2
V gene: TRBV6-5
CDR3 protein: CASRWDRTTGELFF
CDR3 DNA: TGTGCCAGCAGATGGGACAGAACCACCGGGGAGCTGTTTTTT

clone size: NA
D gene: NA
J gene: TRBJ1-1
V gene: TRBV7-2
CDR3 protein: CASSLSVGLMAFF
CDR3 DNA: TGTGCCAGCAGCTTAAGCGTGGGGTTGATGGCTTTCTTT

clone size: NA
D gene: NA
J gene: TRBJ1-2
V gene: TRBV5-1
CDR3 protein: CASSLPGSNYGYTF
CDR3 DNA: TGCGCCAGCAGCTTGCCAGGGTCTAACTATGGCTACACCTTC

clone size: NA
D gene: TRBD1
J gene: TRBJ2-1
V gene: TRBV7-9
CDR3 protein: CASSHGQGNYNEQFF
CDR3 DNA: TGTGCCAGCAGCCACGGACAGGGGAACTACAATGAGCAGTTCTTC

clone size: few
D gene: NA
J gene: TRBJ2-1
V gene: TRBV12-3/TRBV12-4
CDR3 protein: CASSLPTEGNEQFF
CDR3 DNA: TGTGCCAGCAGCCTCCCGACGGAGGGCAATGAGCAGTTCTTC

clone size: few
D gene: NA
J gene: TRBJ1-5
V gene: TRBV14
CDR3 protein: CASSADHVGPQHF
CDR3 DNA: TGTGCCAGCAGCGCGGACCACGTGGGGCCCCAGCATTTT

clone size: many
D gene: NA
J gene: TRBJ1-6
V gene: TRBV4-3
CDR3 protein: CASSQVRGETSPLHF
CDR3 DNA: TGCGCCAGCAGCCAAGTTCGAGGGGAGACTTCACCCCTCCACTTT

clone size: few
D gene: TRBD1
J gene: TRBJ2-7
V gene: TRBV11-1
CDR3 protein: CASRRSDRGLYEQYF
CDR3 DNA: TGTGCCAGCAGGCGGTCGGACAGGGGCCTCTACGAGCAGTACTTC

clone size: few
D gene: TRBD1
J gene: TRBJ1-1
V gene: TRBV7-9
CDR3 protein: CASKGTGDTEAFF
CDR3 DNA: TGTGCCAGCAAGGGGACAGGGGACACTGAAGCTTTCTTT

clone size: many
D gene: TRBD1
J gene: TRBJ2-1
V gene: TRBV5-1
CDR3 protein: CASSPDRALLWFF
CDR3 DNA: TGCGCCAGCAGCCCAGACAGGGCTCTATTATGGTTCTTC

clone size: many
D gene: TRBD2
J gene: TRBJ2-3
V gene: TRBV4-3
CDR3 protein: CASSQDLGLAIDTQYF
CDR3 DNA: TGCGCCAGCAGCCAAGATCTGGGACTAGCGATAGATACGCAGTATTTT

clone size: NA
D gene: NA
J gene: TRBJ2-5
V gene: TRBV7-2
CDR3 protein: CASSPRVLETQYF
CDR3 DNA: TGTGCCAGCAGCCCCAGGGTTTTGGAGACCCAGTACTTC

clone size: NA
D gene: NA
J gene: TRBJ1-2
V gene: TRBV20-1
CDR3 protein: CSARSQGDVGYTF
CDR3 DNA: TGCAGTGCTCGGTCCCAAGGGGATGTTGGCTACACCTTC

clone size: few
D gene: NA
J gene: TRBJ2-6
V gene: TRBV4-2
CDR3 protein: CASSQVRGDISPGANVLTF
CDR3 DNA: TGTGCCAGCAGCCAAGTCAGGGGGGACATCTCACCTGGGGCCAACGTCCTGACTTTC

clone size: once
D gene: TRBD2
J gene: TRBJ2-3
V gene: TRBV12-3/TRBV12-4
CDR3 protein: CASSMGLAGTLQYF
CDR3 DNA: TGTGCCAGCAGTATGGGACTAGCGGGAACGCTGCAGTATTTT

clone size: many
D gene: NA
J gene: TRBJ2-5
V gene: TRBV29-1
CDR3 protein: CSVESGLETQYF
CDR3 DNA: TGCAGCGTTGAGTCGGGCCTAGAGACCCAGTACTTC

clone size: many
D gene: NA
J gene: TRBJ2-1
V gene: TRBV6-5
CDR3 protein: CASRVTGYNEQFF
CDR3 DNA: TGTGCCAGCAGGGTCACGGGGTACAATGAGCAGTTCTTC

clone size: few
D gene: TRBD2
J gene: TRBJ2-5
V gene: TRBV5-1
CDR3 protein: CASSTGTSGGQETQYF
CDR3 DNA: TGCGCCAGCAGCACGGGGACTAGCGGGGGGCAAGAGACCCAGTACTTC

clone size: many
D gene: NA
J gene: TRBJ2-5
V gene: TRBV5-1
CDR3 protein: CASKNAGETQYF
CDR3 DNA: TGCGCCAGCAAAAATGCGGGGGAGACCCAGTACTTC

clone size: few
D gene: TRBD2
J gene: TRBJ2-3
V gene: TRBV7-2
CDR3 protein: CASSLAPGGGTAQYF
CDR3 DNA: TGTGCCAGCAGCTTAGCCCCCGGGGGGGGGACGGCGCAGTATTTT

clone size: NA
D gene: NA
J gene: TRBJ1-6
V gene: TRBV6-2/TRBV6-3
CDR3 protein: CASSNRGANSPLHF
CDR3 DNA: TGTGCCAGCAGTAACCGCGGGGCTAATTCACCCCTCCACTTT

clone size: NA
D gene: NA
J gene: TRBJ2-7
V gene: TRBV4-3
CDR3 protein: CASSQEGGWGGEQYF
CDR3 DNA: TGCGCCAGCAGCCAAGAAGGGGGCTGGGGGGGTGAGCAGTACTTC

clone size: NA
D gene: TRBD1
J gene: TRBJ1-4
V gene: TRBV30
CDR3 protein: CAWSYRDREEKLFF
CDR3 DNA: TGTGCCTGGAGTTACCGGGACAGGGAAGAAAAACTGTTTTTT

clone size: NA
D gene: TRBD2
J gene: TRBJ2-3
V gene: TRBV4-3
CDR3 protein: CASSQGPSGAGDTQYF
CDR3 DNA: TGCGCCAGCAGCCAAGGTCCTAGCGGGGCGGGGGATACGCAGTATTTT

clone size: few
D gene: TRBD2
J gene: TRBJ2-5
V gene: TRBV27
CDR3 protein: CASSGGEQETQYF
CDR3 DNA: TGTGCCAGCAGCGGGGGGGAGCAAGAGACCCAGTACTTC

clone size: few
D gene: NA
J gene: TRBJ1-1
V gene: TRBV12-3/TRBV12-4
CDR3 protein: CASDNRRNTEAFF
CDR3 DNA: TGTGCCAGCGATAACAGGCGTAACACTGAAGCTTTCTTT

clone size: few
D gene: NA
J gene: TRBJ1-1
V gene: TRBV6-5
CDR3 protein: CASSYLAGARPNTEAFF
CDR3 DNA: TGTGCCAGCAGTTACTTAGCGGGGGCCAGGCCTAACACTGAAGCTTTCTTT

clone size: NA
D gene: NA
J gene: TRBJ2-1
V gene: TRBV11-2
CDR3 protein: CASSRARAAPSSYNEQFF
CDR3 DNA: TGTGCCAGCAGCCGCGCTCGGGCCGCACCAAGCTCCTACAATGAGCAGTTCTTC

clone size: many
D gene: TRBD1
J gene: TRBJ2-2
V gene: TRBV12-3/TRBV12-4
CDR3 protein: CASTPGGSGAGELFF
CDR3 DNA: TGTGCCAGCACCCCAGGGGGTTCCGGCGCCGGGGAGCTGTTTTTT

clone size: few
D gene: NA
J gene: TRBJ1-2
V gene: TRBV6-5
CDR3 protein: CASGEWANYGYTF
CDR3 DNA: TGTGCCAGTGGGGAGTGGGCTAACTATGGCTACACCTTC